These T cell receptor beta chains were read from a single sample in a study of blood T cell repertoires in COVID-19. Assay used: immunoSEQ multiplex PCR; TCRdb lists only in-frame clones, some missing. Here the sample spans 150,000 to 200,000 clones, around 90% being singletons. The sequencing sample was made of peripheral blood. The receptors here all came from a man between 18 and 35 years old with COVID-19, enrolled during active disease. CDR3s include the opening cysteine and the closing phenylalanine or tryptophan. D genes are given only for firm matches. The size field is filled for only some rows; it gives once, few, many or a size class.

J	V	D	size	DNA	CDR3
TRBJ2-6	TRBV12-2	-	-	TGTGCAAGTCGCCTCGAACAGGTCCACTCTGGGGCCAACGTCCTGACTTTC	CASRLEQVHSGANVLTF
TRBJ1-2	TRBV27	-	-	TGTGCCAGCAGTTTAAATCCACAGACCTATGGCTACACCTTC	CASSLNPQTYGYTF
TRBJ1-3	TRBV18	TRBD1	-	TGTGCCAGCTCCGCGACAGGGACTGGAAACACCATATATTTT	CASSATGTGNTIYF
TRBJ1-2	TRBV6-5	-	-	TGTGCCAGCAGTTACTCGAAGGGTGGACTTTATGGCTACACCTTC	CASSYSKGGLYGYTF
TRBJ2-1	TRBV5-5	TRBD1	-	TGTGCCAGCAGCTTGGTGGCAACCGGGACAGGGTCGTCCTCCTACAATGAGCAGTTCTTC	CASSLVATGTGSSSYNEQFF
TRBJ1-5	TRBV7-2	TRBD1	-	TGTGCCAGCAGCTTCGGGGACAGGGGCAATCAGCCCCAGCATTTT	CASSFGDRGNQPQHF
TRBJ2-3	TRBV7-2	TRBD2	-	TGTGCCAGCAGCTTATTCCTAGCGGGAGTCACCGGAGATACGCAGTATTTT	CASSLFLAGVTGDTQYF
TRBJ1-2	TRBV4-2	TRBD1	-	TGTGCCAGCAGCCAAGGGGACAGAGGATTGATCAACTATGGCTACACCTTC	CASSQGDRGLINYGYTF
TRBJ2-7	TRBV19	-	-	TGTGCCAGTAGTATACAGGGACACTACGAGCAGTACTTC	CASSIQGHYEQYF
TRBJ2-7	TRBV7-9	TRBD2	-	TGTGCCAGCAGACCGACTAGCGGGAGAGAATACGAGCAGTACTTC	CASRPTSGREYEQYF
TRBJ2-7	TRBV14	-	-	TGTGCCAGCAGCCCAGGACTAAAAAACTACGAGCAGTACTTC	CASSPGLKNYEQYF
TRBJ2-1	TRBV5-5	-	-	TGTGCCAGCAGCTTACCCAGGGTTGATGAGCAGTTCTTC	CASSLPRVDEQFF
TRBJ2-7	TRBV12-3/TRBV12-4	-	-	TGTGCCAGCAGTGGGCAGTCCTACGAGCAGTACTTC	CASSGQSYEQYF
TRBJ1-2	TRBV7-3	-	-	TGTGCCAGCAGCGGAGACGGGAACTATGGCTACACCTTC	CASSGDGNYGYTF
TRBJ2-2	TRBV14	TRBD1	-	TGTGCCAGCAGGCCCTCCGGGACAGGTTTGACCGGGGAGCTGTTTTTT	CASRPSGTGLTGELFF
TRBJ1-4	TRBV27	-	-	TGTGCCAGCAGTTTATACCTGCAGGGGAGAGAAAAACTGCTTTTT	CASSLYLQGREKLLF
TRBJ2-7	TRBV24-1	TRBD2	-	TGTGCCACCAGTGATTACAACTGGGGCGGGAGTATCTCCGAGCAGTACTTC	CATSDYNWGGSISEQYF
TRBJ2-1	TRBV5-6	-	-	TGTGCCAGCAGCTTGGAGCCTTACAATGAGCAGTTCTTC	CASSLEPYNEQFF
TRBJ1-1	TRBV27	TRBD1	-	TGTGCCAGCAGTTCGACAGGGGGGGGGTCGAACACTGAAGCTTTCTTT	CASSSTGGGSNTEAFF
TRBJ1-1	TRBV15	-	-	TGTGCCACCACCGCAGTTTTGGCAAACACTGAAGCTTTCTTT	CATTAVLANTEAFF
TRBJ2-1	TRBV7-6	-	-	TGTGCCAGCAGCTTAGGCCCCCAGGGGACGAGCTCCTACAATGAGCAGTTCTTC	CASSLGPQGTSSYNEQFF
TRBJ1-1	TRBV2	-	-	TGTGCCAGCAGTGATAGGCAGGGTAGGAACACTGAAGCTTTCTTT	CASSDRQGRNTEAFF
TRBJ1-3	TRBV4-2	TRBD1	-	TGTGCCAGCAGCCAGTTACCGGGACAGGGGGGTCTTAGCTCTGGAAACACCATATATTTT	CASSQLPGQGGLSSGNTIYF
TRBJ2-5	TRBV5-5	TRBD2	-	TGTGCCAGCAGCTTGAAACTAGCGGGGTCTGGGGAGACCCAGTACTTC	CASSLKLAGSGETQYF
TRBJ1-5	TRBV30	-	few	TGTGCCTGGAGTGTACGGGGGAGACAGCCCCAGCATTTT	CAWSVRGRQPQHF
TRBJ2-1	TRBV7-9	-	-	TGTGCCAGCAGCCCCCGGACTGGGAGCTCCTACAATGAGCAGTTCTTC	CASSPRTGSSYNEQFF
TRBJ2-7	TRBV6-7	-	few	TGTGCCCGCGAGACAGCCGGGACTCCATGGTACGAGCAGTACTTC	CARETAGTPWYEQYF
TRBJ2-1	TRBV5-6	-	-	TGTGCCAGTAAGGACAACGCCTACAATGAGCAGTTCTTC	CASKDNAYNEQFF
TRBJ2-7	TRBV19	-	once	TGTGCCAGTAGTCTACAGGGAGGGGGCGAGCAGTACTTC	CASSLQGGGEQYF
TRBJ2-1	TRBV9	-	-	TGTGCCAGCAGCGTAGTGGTAGCCCCCTACAATGAGCAGTTCTTC	CASSVVVAPYNEQFF
TRBJ2-2	TRBV28	-	-	TGTGCCAGCACCCCTCGGAGGGATGGCACCGGGGAGCTGTTTTTT	CASTPRRDGTGELFF
TRBJ2-7	TRBV5-1	TRBD1	once	TGCGCCAGCAGCTTGGGGACAGGTGGGTCCTACGAGCAGTACTTC	CASSLGTGGSYEQYF
TRBJ2-1	TRBV3-1/TRBV3-2	-	-	TGTGCCAGCAGCACGACTGGTGAGCAGTTCTTC	CASSTTGEQFF